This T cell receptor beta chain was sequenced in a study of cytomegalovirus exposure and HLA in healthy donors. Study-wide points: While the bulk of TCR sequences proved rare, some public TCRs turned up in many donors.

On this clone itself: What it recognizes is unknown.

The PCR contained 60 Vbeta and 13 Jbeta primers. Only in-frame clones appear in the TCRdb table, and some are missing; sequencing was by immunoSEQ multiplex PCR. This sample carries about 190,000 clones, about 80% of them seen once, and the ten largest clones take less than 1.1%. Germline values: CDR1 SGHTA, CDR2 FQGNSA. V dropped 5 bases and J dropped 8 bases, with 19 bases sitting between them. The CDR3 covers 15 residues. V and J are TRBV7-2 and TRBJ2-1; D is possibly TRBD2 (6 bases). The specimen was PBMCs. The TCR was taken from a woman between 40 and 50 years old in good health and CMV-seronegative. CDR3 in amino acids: CASSPGPGLAYEQFF. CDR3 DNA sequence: TGTGCCAGCAGCCCAGGTCCGGGACTGGCCTATGAGCAGTTCTTC.